This T cell receptor beta chain was sequenced in a study of cytomegalovirus exposure and HLA in healthy donors. General observations from the study: A previous analysis found most TCR beta V segments productive roughly 87% or roughly 30% of the time. A further, later analysis showed that HLA-associated TCR beta chains (compared with equally common others) were more clonally expanded. A link between a missense DCLRE1C variant and TCR beta V- and J-gene trimming emerged from a later analysis.

Germline V gene data show CDR1 as SEHNR and CDR2 as FQNEAQ (reference sequence). V was clipped by 10 bases and J by 3 bases; unmatched bases: 10. The CDR3 runs to 14 residues. A multiplex PCR was run with 60 Vbeta primers and 13 Jbeta primers. Assay: immunoSEQ multiplex PCR; the TCRdb copy retains only in-frame clones and omits some. This table holds around 180,000 clones, around 80% found once. Details on this clone: Its antigen is not known.

Nominally healthy donors provided the samples, though records likely missed some immune exposures. The origin of this receptor is a woman between 40 and 55 years old in good health and CMV-seronegative. The genes are TRBV7-9 and TRBJ2-7; 9 bases are a match to TRBD1. Sample: PBMCs. The CDR3 DNA is TGTGCCACCACACCGGGACAGGGACACTACGAGCAGTACTTC. Its protein is CATTPGQGHYEQYF.